This T cell receptor (beta chain) came from a study of T cells in Graves' hyperthyroidism and ophthalmopathy. The study's findings and limits: Through a model of 13 V-J features, ophthalmopathy was separated from stable hyperthyroidism.

This clonotype was observed many times. The antigen is unknown. TCR beta CDR3 regions were amplified from RNA. Initially, a first-round RT-PCR of the TCR CDR3 employed the HTBI primer set. One entry per CDR3 protein results from TCRdb running MiXCR on the multiplex PCR reads. The sample carries some 300,000 distinct CDR3 sequences, roughly 15% recorded once. The V and J ends lost 1 base and 5 bases respectively, with 11 bases between them. The CDR3 has 14 residues. In germline, CDR1 is LGHDT, CDR2 YNNKEL (reference sequence). This sequence originates from a man aged 25 to 45 with Graves' hyperthyroidism. The chain couples TRBV3-1 to TRBJ1-1; maybe TRBD1 (6 bases). The sample consisted of blood. CDR3 sequence: CASSQAGGRTEAFF. The CDR3 DNA sequence: TGTGCCAGCAGCCAAGCGGGGGGGCGGACTGAAGCTTTCTTT.